The sequence of this TCR beta chain was determined in a study of T cells in Graves' hyperthyroidism and ophthalmopathy. This clonotype was counted many times. Any patient presenting with uncontrolled infection, other autoimmune disease, pregnancy or lactation was left out. With 2 bases removed from V and 10 bases from J, the gap between germline ends came to 18 bases. This CDR3 is built from 16 residues. Looked up from germline, CDR1 is ENHRY and CDR2 is SYGVKD. TCR beta CDR3 region amplification was performed from RNA transcripts. The TCR CDR3 was amplified in a first-round RT-PCR using the HTBI primer set. Each CDR3 protein is one row after TCRdb ran MiXCR on the multiplex PCR reads. This repertoire shows under 300,000 distinct CDR3 sequences, 13% found once; its top ten account for about 8%.

The chain joins TRBV10-3 to TRBJ1-6; perhaps TRBD1 as D (6 bases). The receptor was isolated from a woman aged 25-40 years with Graves' hyperthyroidism that later progressed to Graves' ophthalmopathy. Sequencing was done on a sample of blood. This chain's CDR3 is CAISEAAKGVGSPLHF. In nucleotides, the CDR3 is TGTGCCATCAGTGAGGCCGCCAAGGGGGTAGGCTCACCCCTCCACTTT.